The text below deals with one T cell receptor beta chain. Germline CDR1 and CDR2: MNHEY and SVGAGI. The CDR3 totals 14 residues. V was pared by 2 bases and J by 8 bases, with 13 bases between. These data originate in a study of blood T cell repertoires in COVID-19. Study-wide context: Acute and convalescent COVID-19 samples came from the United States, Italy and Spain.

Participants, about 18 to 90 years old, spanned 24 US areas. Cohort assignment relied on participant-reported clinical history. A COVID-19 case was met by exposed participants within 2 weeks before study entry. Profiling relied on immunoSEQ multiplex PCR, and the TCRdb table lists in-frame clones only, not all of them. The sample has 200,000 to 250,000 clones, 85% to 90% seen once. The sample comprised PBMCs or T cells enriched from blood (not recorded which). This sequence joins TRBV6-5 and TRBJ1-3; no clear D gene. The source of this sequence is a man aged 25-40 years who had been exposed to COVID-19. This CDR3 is CASSYNGEVDTIYF. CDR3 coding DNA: TGTGCCAGCAGTTACAATGGGGAGGTTGACACCATATATTTT.